This entry is about one T cell receptor beta chain. Its antigen remains unknown. A single base separates this from a much larger clone, so it may be a read error. This record comes from a study of regulatory T cells in long-lasting Graves disease. Findings and caveats of the study: Comparison showed that persistent patients shared more public clonotypes (2,741) than new patients (nearly 1,000). TRBV28, TRBJ1-2 and TRBJ2-5 were segments that persistent disease favored.

Germline CDR1 and CDR2: MNHGY and SVAAGI. Trimming stripped 3 bases from V and 2 bases from J, with 17 bases between. The CDR3 has 16 residues. Investigators prepared the TCR beta libraries by applying iRepertoire HTBI primers and Arm-PCR of CDR3 regions. Original analysis: The samples yielded about 63 TRBV and around 13 TRBJ segments. Using its own MiXCR run on the multiplex PCR reads, TCRdb lists one record per CDR3 protein. TCRdb assigned the V and J calls; the authors' analysis was not used. The top ten clones hold roughly 27% of a sample with about 340,000 distinct CDR3 sequences, around a fifth of them seen once. Time point in this sample: persistent/refractory GD, antithyroid drugs over 5 years with positive TRAb. Extracted RNA from PBMCs served as the source of the TCR library. Collection of peripheral blood (about 8.1 milliliters) was done using EDTA tubes.

This TCR was sampled from a female donor with Graves disease. The source material was peripheral blood mononuclear cells (PBMCs), sampled when the disease was refractory, from a patient treated with antithyroid drugs. The V gene is TRBV6-9, the J gene TRBJ2-7; D tentatively fits TRBD1 or TRBD2 (5 bases each). CDR3 protein: CASSYPLGRSTYEQYF. The DNA for the CDR3 is TGTGCCAGCAGTTACCCCCTGGGACGTTCCACCTACGAGCAGTACTTC.